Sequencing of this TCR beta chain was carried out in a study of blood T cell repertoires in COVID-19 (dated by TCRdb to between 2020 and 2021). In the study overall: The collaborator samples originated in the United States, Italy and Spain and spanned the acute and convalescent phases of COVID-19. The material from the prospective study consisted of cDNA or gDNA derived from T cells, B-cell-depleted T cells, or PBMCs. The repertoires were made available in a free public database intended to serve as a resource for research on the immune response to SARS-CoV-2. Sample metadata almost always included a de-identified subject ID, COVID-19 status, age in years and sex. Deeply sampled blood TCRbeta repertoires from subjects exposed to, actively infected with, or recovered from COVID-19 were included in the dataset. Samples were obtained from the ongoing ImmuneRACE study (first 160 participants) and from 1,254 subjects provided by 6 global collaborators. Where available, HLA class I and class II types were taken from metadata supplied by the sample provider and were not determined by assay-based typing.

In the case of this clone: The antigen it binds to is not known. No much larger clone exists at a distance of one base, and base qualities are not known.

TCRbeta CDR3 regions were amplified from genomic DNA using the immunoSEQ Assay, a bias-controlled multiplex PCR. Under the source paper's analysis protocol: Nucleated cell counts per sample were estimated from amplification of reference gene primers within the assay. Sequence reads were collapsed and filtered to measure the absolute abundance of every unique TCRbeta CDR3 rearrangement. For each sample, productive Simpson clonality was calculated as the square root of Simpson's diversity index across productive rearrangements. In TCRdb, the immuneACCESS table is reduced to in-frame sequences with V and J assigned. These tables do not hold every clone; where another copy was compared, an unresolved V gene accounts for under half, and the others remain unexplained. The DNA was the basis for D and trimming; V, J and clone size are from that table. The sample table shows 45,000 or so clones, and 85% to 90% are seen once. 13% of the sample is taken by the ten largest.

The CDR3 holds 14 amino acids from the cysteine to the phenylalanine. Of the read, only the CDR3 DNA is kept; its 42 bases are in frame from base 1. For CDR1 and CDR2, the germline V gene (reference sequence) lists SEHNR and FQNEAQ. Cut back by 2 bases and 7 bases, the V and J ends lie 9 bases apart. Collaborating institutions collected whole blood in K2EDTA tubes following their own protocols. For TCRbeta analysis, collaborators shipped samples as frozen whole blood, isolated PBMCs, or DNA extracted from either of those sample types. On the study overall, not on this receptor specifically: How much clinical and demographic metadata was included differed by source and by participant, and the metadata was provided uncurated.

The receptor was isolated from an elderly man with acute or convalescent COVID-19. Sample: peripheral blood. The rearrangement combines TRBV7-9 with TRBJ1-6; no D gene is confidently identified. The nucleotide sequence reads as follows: TGTGCCAGCAGCTTACAAAGTGCGAATTCACCCCTCCACTTT. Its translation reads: CASSLQSANSPLHF. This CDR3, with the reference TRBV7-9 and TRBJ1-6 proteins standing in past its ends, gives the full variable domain DTGVSQNPRHKITKRGQNVTFRCDPISEHNRLYWYRQTLGQGPEFLTYFQNEAQLEKSRLLSDRFSAERPKGSFSTLEIQRTEQGDSAMYLCASSLQSANSPLHFGNGTRLTVT.